This is a list of T cell receptor beta chains from one sample in a study of blood T cell repertoires in COVID-19. Using immunoSEQ multiplex PCR, the repertoire was profiled, and TCRdb retains in-frame clones only, with some absent. The table has fewer than 200,000 clones, around 82% seen once. The source material was peripheral blood. The origin of the receptors is a man between 70 and 80 years old with active or convalescent COVID-19. Both conserved end residues are part of each CDR3. The D gene is left open where the match is weak. Size is omitted from some rows. Given values are once, few, many or a class for expanded clones.

>TRBJ2-7|-|-|14|TRBV11-2
CASSFYSKGYEQYF
TGTGCCAGCAGCTTTTACTCGAAGGGGTACGAGCAGTACTTC
>TRBJ2-1|-|-|13|TRBV18
CASSLDRGYEQFF
TGTGCCAGCTCACTCGACCGCGGTTATGAGCAGTTCTTC
>TRBJ1-1|-|once|14|TRBV7-2
CASSPRRMNTEAFF
TGTGCCAGCAGCCCCCGCAGGATGAACACTGAAGCTTTCTTT
>TRBJ1-5|-|-|17|TRBV19
CASSIDPGGGGNQPQHF
TGTGCCAGTAGTATAGATCCGGGGGGCGGGGGCAATCAGCCCCAGCATTTT
>TRBJ1-2|TRBD1|-|16|TRBV12-5
CASGLVPLTGVYGYTF
TGTGCTAGTGGTTTGGTACCCCTGACAGGGGTATATGGCTACACCTTC
>TRBJ2-7|TRBD1|-|16|TRBV28
CASSLGGTGGLYEQYF
TGTGCCAGCAGTTTAGGAGGGACAGGGGGTCTCTACGAGCAGTACTTC
>TRBJ2-3|TRBD2|-|15|TRBV10-2
CASRPGLAGTDTQYF
TGCGCCAGCAGGCCCGGACTAGCGGGCACAGATACGCAGTATTTT
>TRBJ2-1|TRBD1|-|16|TRBV7-9
CASSLRGQGAFNEQFF
TGTGCCAGCAGCTTACGGGGACAGGGGGCGTTCAATGAGCAGTTCTTC
>TRBJ1-1|-|few|14|TRBV7-2
CASSLERSGQEAFF
TGTGCCAGCAGCTTAGAGAGATCGGGACAAGAAGCTTTCTTT
>TRBJ2-6|-|-|13|TRBV30
CAWTGVWANVLTF
TGTGCCTGGACGGGAGTCTGGGCCAACGTCCTGACTTTC
>TRBJ1-3|TRBD1|-|16|TRBV19
CATNNPGQGSGNTIYF
TGTGCCACCAATAACCCGGGACAGGGATCTGGAAACACCATATATTTT
>TRBJ1-1|TRBD1|-|17|TRBV6-2/TRBV6-3
CASSYTTQQGAWTEAFF
TGTGCCAGCAGTTACACGACACAACAGGGGGCATGGACTGAAGCTTTCTTT
>TRBJ2-1|-|-|14|TRBV29-1
CSVDPGSSYNEQFF
TGCAGCGTTGATCCGGGGAGCTCCTACAATGAGCAGTTCTTC
>TRBJ1-2|-|-|14|TRBV11-2
CASSLSRVNYGYTF
TGTGCCAGCAGTCTTAGCAGGGTGAACTATGGCTACACCTTC
>TRBJ1-1|-|-|13|TRBV7-2
CASSLGWGPVAFF
TGTGCCAGCAGCCTGGGGTGGGGCCCAGTAGCTTTCTTT
>TRBJ2-1|TRBD1|-|17|TRBV18
CASSPTVLGQGKDEQFF
TGTGCCAGCTCACCAACCGTCCTAGGACAGGGGAAAGATGAGCAGTTCTTC
>TRBJ1-1|-|once|13|TRBV7-2
CASSPGMGWKAFF
TGTGCCAGCAGCCCCGGGATGGGGTGGAAGGCTTTCTTT
>TRBJ2-1|-|-|13|TRBV18
CASSPAGPGWQFF
TGTGCCAGCTCCCCGGCAGGTCCGGGATGGCAGTTCTTC
>TRBJ2-1|-|-|18|TRBV9
CASSVAPTAPGSYNEQFF
TGTGCCAGCAGCGTAGCCCCTACAGCCCCAGGCTCCTACAATGAGCAGTTCTTC
>TRBJ2-1|-|once|17|TRBV11-2
CASRSSGPGSGNNEQFF
TGTGCCAGCAGGTCCTCAGGGCCGGGCTCGGGTAACAATGAGCAGTTCTTC
>TRBJ1-1|TRBD1|few|11|TRBV12-3/TRBV12-4
CASSLGQRAFF
TGTGCCAGCAGTTTGGGACAGAGAGCTTTCTTT
>TRBJ2-2|-|-|14|TRBV2
CASRVTTNTGELFF
TGTGCCAGCAGAGTGACAACGAACACCGGGGAGCTGTTTTTT
>TRBJ2-7|TRBD2|once|16|TRBV19
CASSNVAGTSYYEQYF
TGTGCCAGTAGTAATGTAGCGGGGACGAGTTACTACGAGCAGTACTTC
>TRBJ2-2|TRBD2|once|18|TRBV19
CASSPGTSGLARTGELFF
TGTGCCAGTAGTCCTGGGACTAGCGGGTTAGCGAGGACCGGGGAGCTGTTTTTT
>TRBJ2-3|TRBD2|-|16|TRBV11-1
CASSTRLAGGTDTQYF
TGTGCCAGCAGCACAAGACTAGCGGGAGGAACAGATACGCAGTATTTT
>TRBJ2-7|TRBD2|-|15|TRBV5-1
CASSLTASGSLEQYF
TGCGCCAGCAGCTTGACAGCTAGCGGGAGCCTCGAGCAGTACTTC
>TRBJ1-1|-|-|11|TRBV29-1
CSGKDTYEAFF
TGCAGCGGAAAGGACACGTATGAAGCTTTCTTT
>TRBJ2-5|-|-|12|TRBV3-1/TRBV3-2
CASTQARGGQYF
TGTGCCAGCACCCAAGCAAGAGGAGGCCAGTACTTC
>TRBJ2-7|TRBD1|-|14|TRBV18
CASSPGQGSYEQYF
TGTGCCAGCTCACCGGGACAGGGTTCCTACGAGCAGTACTTC
>TRBJ1-1|TRBD1|-|14|TRBV6-2/TRBV6-3
CASSGQGRDPEAFF
TGTGCCAGCAGTGGACAGGGTAGGGATCCTGAAGCTTTCTTT
>TRBJ1-2|-|-|11|TRBV6-5
CASRTPGGYTF
TGTGCCAGTCGAACGCCGGGGGGCTACACCTTC
>TRBJ1-1|-|-|14|TRBV28
CASSSGTFGTEAFF
TGTGCCAGCAGTTCCGGGACTTTCGGCACTGAAGCTTTCTTT
>TRBJ2-5|-|once|12|TRBV2
CASGRTEETQYF
TGTGCCAGCGGGAGGACGGAGGAGACCCAGTACTTC
>TRBJ2-1|TRBD2|-|15|TRBV20-1
CSASHSGGARNEQFF
TGCAGTGCTAGTCATAGCGGGGGGGCTCGAAATGAGCAGTTCTTC
>TRBJ2-5|-|-|15|TRBV4-1
CASSQEPAVGETQYF
TGCGCCAGCAGCCAAGAGCCAGCGGTCGGAGAGACCCAGTACTTC
>TRBJ2-2|TRBD2|-|17|TRBV7-9
CATHPGLAGGNTGELFF
TGTGCCACCCATCCCGGGCTAGCGGGAGGTAACACCGGGGAGCTGTTTTTT
>TRBJ2-1|TRBD1|-|13|TRBV19
CASSSGQGNEQFF
TGTGCCAGTAGTTCGGGACAGGGTAATGAGCAGTTCTTC
>TRBJ1-1|-|-|14|TRBV3-1/TRBV3-2
CASSLSLGLAEAFF
TGTGCCAGCAGCCTATCCTTGGGCTTAGCTGAAGCTTTCTTT
>TRBJ2-1|-|few|14|TRBV18
CASSPPGVGNEQFF
TGTGCCAGCTCACCTCCAGGGGTGGGTAATGAGCAGTTCTTC
>TRBJ1-6|TRBD1|-|16|TRBV9
CASSARQGAHNSPLHF
TGTGCCAGCAGCGCGCGACAGGGGGCGCATAATTCACCCCTCCACTTT
>TRBJ1-4|-|-|15|TRBV5-1
CASSLGTRSNEKLFF
TGCGCCAGCAGCTTGGGGACAAGATCTAATGAAAAACTGTTTTTT
>TRBJ1-5|-|-|13|TRBV7-6
CASSLAESQPQHF
TGTGCCAGCAGCTTAGCCGAGTCTCAGCCCCAGCATTTT
>TRBJ1-1|-|-|14|TRBV29-1
CSVEDQRGNPEAFF
TGCAGCGTTGAGGACCAAAGGGGTAACCCTGAAGCTTTCTTT
>TRBJ1-5|-|-|15|TRBV24-1
CATSDSRAGNQPQHF
TGTGCCACCAGTGATTCGCGGGCCGGGAATCAGCCCCAGCATTTT
>TRBJ2-7|-|-|13|TRBV7-6
CASSFGRGLEQYF
TGTGCCAGCAGCTTTGGGCGTGGGCTCGAGCAGTACTTC
>TRBJ2-7|-|few|13|TRBV3-1/TRBV3-2
CASSQDSRYEQYF
TGTGCCAGCAGCCAAGATTCGAGGTACGAGCAGTACTTC
>TRBJ2-3|TRBD1|-|18|TRBV5-4
CASSLWTGGKWSTDTQYF
TGTGCCAGCAGCCTGTGGACAGGGGGCAAGTGGAGCACAGATACGCAGTATTTT
>TRBJ2-1|-|-|15|TRBV7-9
CASSHRKAIGNEQFF
TGTGCCAGCAGCCATAGGAAAGCGATTGGGAATGAGCAGTTCTTC
>TRBJ2-3|-|-|15|TRBV11-2
CASSLAGSSGDTQYF
TGTGCCAGCAGCTTAGCCGGGAGTTCGGGAGATACGCAGTATTTT
>TRBJ2-5|-|-|13|TRBV6-4
CASSNSQQETQYF
TGTGCCAGCAGTAACAGTCAGCAAGAGACCCAGTACTTC
>TRBJ1-3|TRBD1|few|16|TRBV7-2
CASSLEGQISGNTIYF
TGTGCCAGCAGCTTGGAGGGACAGATCTCTGGAAACACCATATATTTT
>TRBJ2-1|-|-|16|TRBV28
CASTSGGVTSYNEQFF
TGTGCCAGCACCTCCGGAGGGGTTACGTCCTACAATGAGCAGTTCTTC
>TRBJ2-4|-|once|15|TRBV15
CATSRDPTLKNIQYF
TGTGCCACCAGCAGAGACCCCACCCTAAAAAACATTCAGTACTTC
>TRBJ2-1|-|-|14|TRBV5-1
CASSTGQVKDEQFF
TGCGCCAGCAGTACGGGACAAGTGAAGGATGAGCAGTTCTTC
>TRBJ2-7|TRBD1|-|15|TRBV19
CASSTLGQVSYEQYF
TGTGCCAGTAGTACATTGGGACAGGTCTCCTACGAGCAGTACTTC